Detailed here is one TCR beta chain. This record comes from a study of tumor-infiltrating lymphocytes in primary liver carcinoma. From 500 to 600 ng of total RNA, TCR beta-specific cDNA was reverse-transcribed using a constant-region primer. Sequencing libraries for TCR beta derived from three nested multiplex PCR rounds that used slightly modified ARM-PCR. Researchers ran the first two PCR rounds for roughly 10 cycles each with TRBV1-TRBV30 forward primers and a C-beta reverse primer. TCRdb passed the multiplex PCR reads through MiXCR, listing each CDR3 protein once. The table lists 180,000 or so distinct CDR3 sequences, about 55% of them singletons. Germline V gene sequence: CDR1 SQVTM, CDR2 ANQGSEA. V lost 2 bases and J lost 0, with 5 bases in between. This CDR3 contains 12 residues. Germline DNA was extracted alongside blood RNA, which was obtained from unsorted whole blood.

This chain joins TRBV29-1 and TRBJ2-7; no reliable D call. The source material was peripheral blood. The sequence came from a man aged 40-49 years with primary liver carcinoma and hepatitis B virus infection. For the CDR3, the DNA is TGCAGCGTTGAATTTAACTCCTACGAGCAGTACTTC. This translates into CSVEFNSYEQYF.